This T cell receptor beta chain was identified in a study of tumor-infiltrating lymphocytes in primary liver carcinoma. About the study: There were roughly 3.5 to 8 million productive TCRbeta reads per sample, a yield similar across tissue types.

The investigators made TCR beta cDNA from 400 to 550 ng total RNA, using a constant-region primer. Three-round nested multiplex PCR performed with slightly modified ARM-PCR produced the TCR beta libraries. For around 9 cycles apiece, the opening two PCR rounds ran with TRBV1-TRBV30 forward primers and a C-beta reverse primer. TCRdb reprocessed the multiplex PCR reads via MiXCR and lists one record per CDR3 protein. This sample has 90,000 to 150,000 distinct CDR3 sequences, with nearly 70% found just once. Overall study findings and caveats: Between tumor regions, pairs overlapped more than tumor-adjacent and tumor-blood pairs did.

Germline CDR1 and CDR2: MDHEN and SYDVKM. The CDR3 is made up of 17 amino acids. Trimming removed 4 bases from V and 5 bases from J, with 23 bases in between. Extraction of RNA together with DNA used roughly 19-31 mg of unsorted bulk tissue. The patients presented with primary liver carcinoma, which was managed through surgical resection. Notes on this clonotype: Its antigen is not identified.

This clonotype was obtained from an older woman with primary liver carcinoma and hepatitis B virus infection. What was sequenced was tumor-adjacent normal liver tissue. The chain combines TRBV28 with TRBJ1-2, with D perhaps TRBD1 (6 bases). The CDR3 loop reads CASSSFGSPRGRYGYTF. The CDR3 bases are TGTGCCAGCAGTTCCTTTGGGAGTCCCCGGGGGCGTTATGGCTACACCTTC.